This T cell receptor (beta chain) appears in the sequencing data of a study of T cells in localized non-small cell lung cancer. Study-wide points: Maximal T cell clonality occurred in uninvolved adjacent lung, with tumor ranking below it.

This clone appeared a single time. Its antigen remains unidentified. The protocol was immunoSEQ multiplex PCR, while the TCRdb copy is restricted to in-frame clones and leaves out a portion. The sample shows fewer than 90,000 clones, around 80% of them seen only once. The sample in question was PBMCs, obtained before any cancer treatment. The TCR originated in a man aged 40 to 75 with stage II squamous cell lung carcinoma.

The CDR3 region is CAISESKGPVNTEAFF. The CDR3, as DNA: TGTGCCATCAGTGAGTCGAAGGGTCCCGTGAACACTGAAGCTTTCTTT. V and J are TRBV10-3 and TRBJ1-1, with unresolved D. CDR3 length equals 16 residues. V was clipped by 0 bases and J by 0 bases, with 11 bases between them. Germline loops: CDR1 ENHRY, CDR2 SYGVKD.